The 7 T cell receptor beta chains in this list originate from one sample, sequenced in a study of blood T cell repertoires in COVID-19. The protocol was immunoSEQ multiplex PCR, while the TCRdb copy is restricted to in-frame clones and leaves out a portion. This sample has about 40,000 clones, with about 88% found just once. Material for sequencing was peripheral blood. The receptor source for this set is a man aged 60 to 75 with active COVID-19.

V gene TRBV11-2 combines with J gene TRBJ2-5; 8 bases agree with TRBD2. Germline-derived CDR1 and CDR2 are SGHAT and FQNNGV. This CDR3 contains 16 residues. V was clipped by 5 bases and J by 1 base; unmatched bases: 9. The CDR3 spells CASSLTGTRPQETQYF. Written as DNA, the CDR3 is TGTGCCAGCAGCCTAACGGGGACTAGACCCCAAGAGACCCAGTACTTC.

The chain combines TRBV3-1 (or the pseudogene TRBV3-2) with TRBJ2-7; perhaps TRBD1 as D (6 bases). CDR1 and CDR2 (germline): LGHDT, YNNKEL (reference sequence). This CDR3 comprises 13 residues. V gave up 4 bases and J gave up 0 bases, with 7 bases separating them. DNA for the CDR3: TGTGCCAGCAGCCCGGACAGCTCCTACGAGCAGTACTTC. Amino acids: CASSPDSSYEQYF.

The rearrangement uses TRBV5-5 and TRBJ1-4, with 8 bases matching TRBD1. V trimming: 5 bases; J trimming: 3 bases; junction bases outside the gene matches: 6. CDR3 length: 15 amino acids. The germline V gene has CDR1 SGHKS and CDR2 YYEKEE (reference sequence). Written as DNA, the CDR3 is TGTGCCAGCAGGCATCCGGGACAGGCTAATGAAAAACTGTTTTTT. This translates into CASRHPGQANEKLFF. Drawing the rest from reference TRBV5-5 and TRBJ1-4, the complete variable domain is DAGVTQSPTHLIKTRGQQVTLRCSPISGHKSVSWYQQVLGQGPQFIFQYYEKEERGRGNFPDRFSARQFPNYSSELNVNALLLGDSALYLCASRHPGQANEKLFFGSGTQLSVL.

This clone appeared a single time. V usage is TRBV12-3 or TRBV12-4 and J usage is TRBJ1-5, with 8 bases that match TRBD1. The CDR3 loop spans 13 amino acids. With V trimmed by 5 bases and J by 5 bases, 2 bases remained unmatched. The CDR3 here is CASSLGQDQPQHF. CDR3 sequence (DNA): TGTGCCAGCAGTCTGGGACAGGATCAGCCCCAGCATTTT.

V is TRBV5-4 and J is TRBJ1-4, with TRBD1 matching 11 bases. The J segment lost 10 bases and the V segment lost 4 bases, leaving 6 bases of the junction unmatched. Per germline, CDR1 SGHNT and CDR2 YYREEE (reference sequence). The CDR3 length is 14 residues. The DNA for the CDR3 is TGTGCCAGCAGCCAGACCGGGACAGGGGGAAAACTGTTTTTT. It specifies CASSQTGTGGKLFF.

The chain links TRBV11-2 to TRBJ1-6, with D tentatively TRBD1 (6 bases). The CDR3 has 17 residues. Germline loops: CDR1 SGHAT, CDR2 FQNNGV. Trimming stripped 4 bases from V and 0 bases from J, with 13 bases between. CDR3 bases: TGTGCCAGCAGCTCCGGACAGAGGAGCTCCTATAATTCACCCCTCCACTTT. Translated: CASSSGQRSSYNSPLHF.

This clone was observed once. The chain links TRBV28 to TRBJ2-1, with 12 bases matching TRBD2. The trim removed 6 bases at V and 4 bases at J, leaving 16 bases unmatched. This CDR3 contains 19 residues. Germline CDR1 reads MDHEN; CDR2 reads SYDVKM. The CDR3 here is CASSTQIGLAGKNYNEQFF. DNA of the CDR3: TGTGCCAGCAGCACCCAAATAGGACTAGCGGGAAAGAATTACAATGAGCAGTTCTTC.